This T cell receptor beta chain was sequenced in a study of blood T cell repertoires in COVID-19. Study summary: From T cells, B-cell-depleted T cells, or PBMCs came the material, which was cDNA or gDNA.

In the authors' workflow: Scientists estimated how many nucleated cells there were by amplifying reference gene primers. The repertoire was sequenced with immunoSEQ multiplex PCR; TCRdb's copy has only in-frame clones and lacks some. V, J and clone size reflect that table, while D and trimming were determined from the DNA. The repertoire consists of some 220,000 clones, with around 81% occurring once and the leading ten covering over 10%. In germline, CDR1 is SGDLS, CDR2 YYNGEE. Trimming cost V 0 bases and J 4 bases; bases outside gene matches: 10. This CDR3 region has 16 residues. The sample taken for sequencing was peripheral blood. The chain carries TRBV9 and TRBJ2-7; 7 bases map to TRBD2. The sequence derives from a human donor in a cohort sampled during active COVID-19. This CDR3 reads CASSVGIAGIPYEQYF. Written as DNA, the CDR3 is TGTGCCAGCAGCGTAGGGATAGCGGGCATCCCATACGAGCAGTACTTC. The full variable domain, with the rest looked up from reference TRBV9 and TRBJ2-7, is DSGVTQTPKHLITATGQRVTLRCSPRSGDLSVYWYQQSLDQGLQFLIQYYNGEERAKGNILERFSAQQFPDLHSELNLSSLELGDSALYFCASSVGIAGIPYEQYFGPGTRLTVT.